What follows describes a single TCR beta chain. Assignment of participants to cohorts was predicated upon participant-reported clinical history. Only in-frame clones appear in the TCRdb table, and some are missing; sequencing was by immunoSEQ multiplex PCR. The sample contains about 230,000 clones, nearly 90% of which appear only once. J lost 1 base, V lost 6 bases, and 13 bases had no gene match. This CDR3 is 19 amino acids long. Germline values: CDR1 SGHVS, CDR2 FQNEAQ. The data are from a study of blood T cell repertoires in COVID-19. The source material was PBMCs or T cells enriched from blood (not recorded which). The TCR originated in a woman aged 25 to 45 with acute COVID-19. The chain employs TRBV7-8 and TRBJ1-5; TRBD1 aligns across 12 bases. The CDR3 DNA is TGTGCCAGCAGTTCCACCACCGGGACAGGGGGCTTCAGCAATCAGCCCCAGCATTTT. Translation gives CASSSTTGTGGFSNQPQHF.